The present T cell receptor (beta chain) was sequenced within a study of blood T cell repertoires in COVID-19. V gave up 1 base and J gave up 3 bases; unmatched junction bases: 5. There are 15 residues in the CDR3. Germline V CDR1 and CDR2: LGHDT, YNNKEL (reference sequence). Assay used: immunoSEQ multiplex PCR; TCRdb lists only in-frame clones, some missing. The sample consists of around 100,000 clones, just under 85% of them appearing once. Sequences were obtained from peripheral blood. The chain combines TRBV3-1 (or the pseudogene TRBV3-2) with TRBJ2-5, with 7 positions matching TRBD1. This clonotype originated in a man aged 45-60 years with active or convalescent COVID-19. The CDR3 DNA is TGTGCCAGCAGCCAAGCCGGGACAGCTAAAGAGACCCAGTACTTC. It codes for CASSQAGTAKETQYF.